This TCR beta chain appears in the sequencing data of a study of blood T cell repertoires in COVID-19. Across the study: Sources were T cells, B-cell-depleted T cells, or PBMCs; the material itself was cDNA or gDNA.

Methods used by the authors: Using reference gene primer amplification, nucleated cell counts were estimated. The repertoire was sequenced with immunoSEQ multiplex PCR; TCRdb's copy has only in-frame clones and lacks some. The V and J calls and clone size come from that table; D and trimming were worked out from the DNA. The profile covers about 430,000 clones, with over 85% appearing a single time and around 0.92% taken by the ten largest. It was during active infection that Seattle patients were enrolled and then longitudinally followed. The CDR3 sequence is 17 residues long. Germline CDR1 is SGHVS and CDR2 is FQNEAQ. The trim removed 1 base at V and 4 bases at J, leaving 9 bases unmatched.

The sequenced sample consisted of peripheral blood. The receptor comes from a man aged 18 to 30 with COVID-19, enrolled during active disease. The V and J genes are TRBV7-8 and TRBJ2-5, with 10 bases that match TRBD2. The CDR3 here is CASSLDASGGRIETQYF. The CDR3 DNA follows: TGTGCCAGCAGCTTAGACGCTAGCGGGGGACGGATAGAGACCCAGTACTTC. The whole variable domain, filled in from reference TRBV7-8 and TRBJ2-5, reads GAGVSQSPRYKVAKRGQDVALRCDPISGHVSLFWYQQALGQGPEFLTYFQNEAQLDKSGLPSDRFFAERPEGSVSTLKIQRTQQEDSAVYLCASSLDASGGRIETQYFGPGTRLLVL.